This T cell receptor (beta chain) was retrieved from a study of blood T cell repertoires in COVID-19. Data came from immunoSEQ multiplex PCR; TCRdb stores just in-frame clones and leaves some out. The repertoire holds 300,000 or so clones, with over 75% as singletons. The germline V gene has CDR1 SGHRS and CDR2 YFSETQ. The CDR3 runs to 14 residues. V shed 1 base and J shed 9 bases, with 16 bases lying between them. In terms of age and location, participants ranged from about 18 to 100 years and lived in around 22 US areas. Participants reported their clinical history, and cohort assignment relied on those reports.

The sample taken for sequencing was PBMCs or T cells enriched from blood (not recorded which). The chain is built from TRBV5-1 and TRBJ1-1; D is undetermined. This sequence was found in a young woman who had recovered from COVID-19. The CDR3 nucleotides are TGCGCCAGCAGCTTGCACTCGGAGCCTTTACAAGCTTTCTTT. Translation: CASSLHSEPLQAFF.